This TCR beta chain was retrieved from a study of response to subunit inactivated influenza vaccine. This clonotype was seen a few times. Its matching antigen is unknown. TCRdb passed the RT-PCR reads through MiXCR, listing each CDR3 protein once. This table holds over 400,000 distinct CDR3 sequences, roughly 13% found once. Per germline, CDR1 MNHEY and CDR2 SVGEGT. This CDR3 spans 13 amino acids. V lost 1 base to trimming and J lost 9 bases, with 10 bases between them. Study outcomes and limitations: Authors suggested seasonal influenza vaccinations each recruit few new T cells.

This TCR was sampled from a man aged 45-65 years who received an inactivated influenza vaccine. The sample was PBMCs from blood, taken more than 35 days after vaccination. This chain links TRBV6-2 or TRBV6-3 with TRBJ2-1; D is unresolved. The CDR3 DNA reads TGTGCCAGCAGTTACTATGGAAGTCTTGAGCAGTTCTTC. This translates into CASSYYGSLEQFF.